The T cell receptor (beta chain) under discussion was sequenced for a study of response to subunit inactivated influenza vaccine. Notes on the study in general: Authors suggested each seasonal influenza vaccination recruits few new T cells.

V was clipped by 6 bases and J by 4 bases, with 16 bases between them. Germline CDR1 MNHEY, CDR2 SVGEGT. The CDR3 length is 14 residues. TCRdb passed the RT-PCR reads through MiXCR, listing each CDR3 protein once. Of about 190,000 distinct CDR3 sequences in the sample, around 15% were seen once. Note on this clonotype: Its matching antigen is unknown.

The chain joins TRBV6-2 or TRBV6-3 to TRBJ2-7; tentative D call: TRBD1 (6 bases). The sample was CD8+ T cells sorted from PBMCs, taken approximately 5 days after vaccination. The clonotype originates from a man in his fifties or sixties who received an inactivated influenza vaccine. The CDR3: CASSRQDGWYEQYF. Here the CDR3 DNA reads TGTGCCAGCAGCCGACAGGACGGCTGGTACGAGCAGTACTTC.